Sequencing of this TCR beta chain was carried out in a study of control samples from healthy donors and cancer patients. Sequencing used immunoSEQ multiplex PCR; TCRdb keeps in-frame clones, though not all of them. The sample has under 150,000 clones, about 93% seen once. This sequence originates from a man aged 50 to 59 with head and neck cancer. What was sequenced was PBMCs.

The CDR3 loop reads CASSLGTAEKLFF. CDR3 DNA: TGTGCCAGCAGTTTAGGGACAGCTGAAAAACTGTTTTTT. The chain uses TRBV12-3 or TRBV12-4 and TRBJ1-4; the D gene is possibly TRBD1 (6 bases). This CDR3 is 13 amino acids long. V gave up 1 base and J gave up 7 bases, with 7 bases separating them.